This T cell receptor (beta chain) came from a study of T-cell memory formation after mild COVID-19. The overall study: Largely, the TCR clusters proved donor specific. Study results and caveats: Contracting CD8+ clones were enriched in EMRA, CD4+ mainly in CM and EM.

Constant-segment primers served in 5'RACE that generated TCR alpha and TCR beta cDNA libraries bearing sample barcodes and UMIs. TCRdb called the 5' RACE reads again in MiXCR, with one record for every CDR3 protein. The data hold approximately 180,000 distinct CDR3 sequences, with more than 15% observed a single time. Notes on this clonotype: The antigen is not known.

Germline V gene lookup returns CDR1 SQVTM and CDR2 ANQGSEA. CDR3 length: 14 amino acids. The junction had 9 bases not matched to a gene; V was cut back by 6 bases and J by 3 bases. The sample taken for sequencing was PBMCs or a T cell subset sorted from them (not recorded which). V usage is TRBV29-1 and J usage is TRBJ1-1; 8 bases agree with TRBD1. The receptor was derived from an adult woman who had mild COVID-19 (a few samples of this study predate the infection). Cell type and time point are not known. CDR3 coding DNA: TGCAGCGTCCGCTCAACAGGGGGTGACACTGAAGCTTTCTTT. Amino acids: CSVRSTGGDTEAFF. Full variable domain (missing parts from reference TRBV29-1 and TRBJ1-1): SAVISQKPSRDICQRGTSLTIQCQVDSQVTMMFWYRQQPGQSLTLIATANQGSEATYESGFVIDKFPISRPNLTFSTLTVSNMSPEDSSIYLCSVRSTGGDTEAFFGQGTRLTVV.